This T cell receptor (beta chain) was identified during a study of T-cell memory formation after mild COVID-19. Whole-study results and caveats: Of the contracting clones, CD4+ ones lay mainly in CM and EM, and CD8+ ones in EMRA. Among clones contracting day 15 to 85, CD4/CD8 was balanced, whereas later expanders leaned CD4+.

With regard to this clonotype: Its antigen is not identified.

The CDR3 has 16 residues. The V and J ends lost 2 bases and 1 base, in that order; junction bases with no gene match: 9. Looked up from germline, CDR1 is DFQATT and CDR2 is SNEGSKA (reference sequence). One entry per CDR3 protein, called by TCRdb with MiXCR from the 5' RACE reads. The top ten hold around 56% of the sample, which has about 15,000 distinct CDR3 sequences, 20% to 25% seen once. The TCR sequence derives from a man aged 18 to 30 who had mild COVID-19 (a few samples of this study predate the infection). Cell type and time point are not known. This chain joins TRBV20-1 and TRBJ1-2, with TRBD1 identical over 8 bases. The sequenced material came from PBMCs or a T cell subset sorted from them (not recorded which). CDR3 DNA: TGCAGTGCTAGACTGCGGGGGACAGGTGGTAACTATGGCTACACCTTC. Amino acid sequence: CSARLRGTGGNYGYTF.